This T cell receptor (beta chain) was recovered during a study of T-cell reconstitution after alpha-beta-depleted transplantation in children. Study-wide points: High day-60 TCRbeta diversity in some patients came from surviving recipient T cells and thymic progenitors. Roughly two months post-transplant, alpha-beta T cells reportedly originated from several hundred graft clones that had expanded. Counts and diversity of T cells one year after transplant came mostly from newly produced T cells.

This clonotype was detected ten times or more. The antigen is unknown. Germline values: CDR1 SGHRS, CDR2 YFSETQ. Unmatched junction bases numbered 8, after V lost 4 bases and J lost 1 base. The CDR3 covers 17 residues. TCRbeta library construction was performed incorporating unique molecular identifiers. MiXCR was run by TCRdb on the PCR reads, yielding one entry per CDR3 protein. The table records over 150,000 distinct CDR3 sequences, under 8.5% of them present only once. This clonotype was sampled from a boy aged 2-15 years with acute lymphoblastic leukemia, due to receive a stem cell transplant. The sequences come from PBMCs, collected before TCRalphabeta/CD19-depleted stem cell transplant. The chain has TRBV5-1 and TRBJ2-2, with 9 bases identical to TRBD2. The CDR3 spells CASSIPTSGENTGELFF. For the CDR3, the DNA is TGCGCCAGCAGCATCCCGACTAGCGGAGAGAACACCGGGGAGCTGTTTTTT.